This TCR beta chain was identified in a study of T cell changes during pregnancy in multiple sclerosis. Turning to this clone: At the DNA level, this CDR3 is encoded by other sequences in the same sample as well.

Libraries were prepared by immunoSEQ multiplex PCR; TCRdb keeps only in-frame clonotypes and omits some of them. The sample contains roughly 90,000 clones, 85% to 95% of which appear only once. Germline CDR1 reads MNHEY; CDR2 reads SVGAGI. This CDR3 is 11 amino acids long. V gave up 6 bases and J gave up 4 bases, with 7 bases separating them. The receptor was isolated from a female donor with multiple sclerosis, enrolled in a pregnancy study. The chain employs TRBV6-5 and TRBJ2-7; D is perhaps TRBD1 (5 bases). The specimen was peripheral blood, collected in the first trimester of pregnancy. This chain's CDR3 is CASRQGYEQYF. For the CDR3, the DNA is TGTGCCAGCAGGCAGGGTTACGAGCAGTACTTC.